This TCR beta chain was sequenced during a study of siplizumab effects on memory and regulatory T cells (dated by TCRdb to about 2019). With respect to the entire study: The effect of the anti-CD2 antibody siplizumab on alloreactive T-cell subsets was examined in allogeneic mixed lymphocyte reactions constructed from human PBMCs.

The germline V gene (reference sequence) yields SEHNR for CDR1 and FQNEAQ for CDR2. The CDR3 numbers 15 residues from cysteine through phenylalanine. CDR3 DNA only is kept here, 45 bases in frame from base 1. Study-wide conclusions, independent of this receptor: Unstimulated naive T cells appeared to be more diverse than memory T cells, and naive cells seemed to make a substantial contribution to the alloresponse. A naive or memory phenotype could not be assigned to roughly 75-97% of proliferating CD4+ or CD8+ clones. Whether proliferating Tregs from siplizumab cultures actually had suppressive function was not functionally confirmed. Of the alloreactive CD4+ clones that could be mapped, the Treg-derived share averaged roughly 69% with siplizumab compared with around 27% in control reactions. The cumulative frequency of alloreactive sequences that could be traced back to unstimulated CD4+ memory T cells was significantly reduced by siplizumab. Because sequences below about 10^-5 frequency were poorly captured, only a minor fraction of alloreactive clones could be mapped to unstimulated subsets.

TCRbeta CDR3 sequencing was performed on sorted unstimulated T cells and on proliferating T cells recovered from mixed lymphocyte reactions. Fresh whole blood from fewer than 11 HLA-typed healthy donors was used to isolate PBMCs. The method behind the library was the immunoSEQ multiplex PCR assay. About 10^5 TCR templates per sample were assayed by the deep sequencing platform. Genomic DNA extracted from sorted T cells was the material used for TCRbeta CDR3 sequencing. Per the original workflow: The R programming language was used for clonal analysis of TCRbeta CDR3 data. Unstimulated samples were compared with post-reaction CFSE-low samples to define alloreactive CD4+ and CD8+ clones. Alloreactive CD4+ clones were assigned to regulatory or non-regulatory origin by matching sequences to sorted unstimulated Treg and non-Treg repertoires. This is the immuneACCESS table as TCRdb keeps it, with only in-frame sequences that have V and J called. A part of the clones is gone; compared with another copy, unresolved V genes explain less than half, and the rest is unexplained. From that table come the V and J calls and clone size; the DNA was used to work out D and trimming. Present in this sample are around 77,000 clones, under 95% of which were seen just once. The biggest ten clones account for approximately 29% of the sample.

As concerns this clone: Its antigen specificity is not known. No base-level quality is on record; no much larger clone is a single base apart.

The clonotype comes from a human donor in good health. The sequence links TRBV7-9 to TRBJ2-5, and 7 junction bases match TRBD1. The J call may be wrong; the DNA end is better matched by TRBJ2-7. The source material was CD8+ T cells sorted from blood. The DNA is TGTGCCAGCAGCTTCCCCGGGACAGACTCCTACGAGCAGTACTTC. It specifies CASSFPGTDSYEQYF.